The 4 T cell receptor beta chains given below trace back to one sample, sequenced in a study of sequential checkpoint blockade in melanoma. Clones were read by immunoSEQ multiplex PCR, and TCRdb kept only the in-frame ones, dropping some. This table holds approximately 34,000 clones, just under 85% found once. As for treatment: randomized to nivolumab then ipilimumab (arm A) or the reverse (arm B). The material sequenced was CD8+ T cells sorted from blood (inferred from file names), taken from a patient given nivolumab and ipilimumab in sequence. The source is a human donor with melanoma.

The rearrangement joins TRBV4-1 to TRBJ2-7; the match to TRBD1 covers 7 bases. Germline assignment: CDR1 MGHRA and CDR2 YSYEKL. This CDR3 comprises 15 residues. Trimming at V came to 1 base and at J to 1 base, leaving 4 bases not matched to a gene. The CDR3 loop is CASSQGTGASYEQYF. The CDR3 nucleotides read TGCGCCAGCAGCCAAGGCACAGGGGCTTCCTACGAGCAGTACTTC.

CDR3 region: CASTLGEDSGELFF. The DNA of the CDR3 is TGTGCCAGCACCCTAGGGGAAGACTCCGGGGAGCTGTTTTTT. V gene TRBV6-1 combines with J gene TRBJ2-2, with D possibly being TRBD1 (5 bases). Looked up from germline, CDR1 is MNHNS and CDR2 is SASEGT. This CDR3 contains 14 residues. Deletions cut 7 bases from V and 6 bases from J, with 15 bases between.

The CDR3 spells CASSPRDRAYNEQFF. The CDR3 region has the DNA TGTGCCAGCAGCCCCCGGGACAGAGCCTACAATGAGCAGTTCTTC. The genes are TRBV6-5 and TRBJ2-1; TRBD1 agrees at 7 bases. Germline V CDR1 and CDR2: MNHEY, SVGAGI. Trimming removed 6 bases from V and 2 bases from J; junction bases left unmatched: 7. This CDR3 region has 15 residues.

This chain joins TRBV6-5 and TRBJ1-2; 9 nucleotides align to TRBD1. V shed 5 bases and J 8 bases; nucleotides not matched to a gene: 6. The germline CDR1 and CDR2 sequences are MNHEY and SVGAGI. This CDR3 is built from 13 residues. This CDR3 reads CASSGTGRGGYTF. The DNA for the CDR3 is TGTGCCAGCAGTGGGACAGGGAGGGGCGGCTACACCTTC.